The sequence of this T cell receptor beta chain was determined in a study of T cell responses to AZD1222 COVID-19 vaccine. The assay was immunoSEQ multiplex PCR, and TCRdb's table has in-frame clones only and misses some. The sample has 55,000 to 65,000 clones, over 70% seen once; the top ten hold 5%. Germline V CDR1 and CDR2: KGHDR, SFDVKD. V lost 3 bases and J lost 7; bases outside the gene matches: 10. The CDR3 has 16 residues. The material was peripheral blood, obtained 28 days after the second AZD1222 dose. V is TRBV24-1 and J is TRBJ2-7, with 11 bases fitting TRBD2. The receptor comes from an adult who received the AZD1222 COVID-19 vaccine. This CDR3 reads CATSDGTLAGGGEQYF. In DNA form, the CDR3 reads TGTGCCACCAGTGATGGAACTCTAGCGGGAGGTGGTGAGCAGTACTTC.